The count of the clone carrying this TCR beta chain is one. The primer mix had 60 Vbeta and 13 Jbeta primers. Generated by immunoSEQ multiplex PCR, the TCRdb table keeps only in-frame clones and is missing some. The table records over 65,000 clones, 75% to 85% of them present only once. As for the donors, each was a healthy bone marrow donor. This donor has no recorded CMV serostatus. The data originate from a study of cytomegalovirus exposure and HLA in healthy donors. CDR3 length: 15 residues. V lost 3 bases to trimming and J lost 5 bases, with 14 bases between them. From germline, CDR1 is MNHNY and CDR2 SVGAGI (reference sequence).

This TCR was recovered from a human donor in good health. This chain connects TRBV6-6 to TRBJ1-5; D gene uncertain. Material for sequencing was PBMCs. CDR3 region: CASSYLAPGDQPQHF. CDR3 DNA sequence: TGTGCCAGCAGTTATTTAGCGCCCGGGGATCAGCCCCAGCATTTT.